The rows below give T cell receptor beta chains drawn from one sample of a study of blood T cell repertoires in COVID-19. The assay was immunoSEQ multiplex PCR, and TCRdb's table has in-frame clones only and misses some. The sample consists of 70,000 to 85,000 clones, around 82% of them appearing once. The sample consisted of peripheral blood. All receptors come from a man older than 75 with active or convalescent COVID-19. The CDR3 runs from the conserved cysteine through the conserved F or W. D genes are given only for firm matches. Size values are once, few and many counts, or a class for expanded clones, and some rows have none.

TRBV11-3	NA	once	TRBJ2-2	TGTGCCAGCAGCTCCGGGGGGCTGGACACCGGGGAGCTGTTTTTT	CASSSGGLDTGELFF
TRBV9	NA	NA	TRBJ2-7	TGTGCCAGCAGCGTAGGAGGGCACGAGCAGTACTTC	CASSVGGHEQYF
TRBV11-2	TRBD2	NA	TRBJ2-7	TGTGCCAGCAGCCGTTACCGGCGGGGGGTGCACTACGAGCAGTACTTC	CASSRYRRGVHYEQYF
TRBV11-2	NA	many	TRBJ1-2	TGTGCCAGCAGCTCCTATCTGGGGCGTAACTATGTCTACACCTTC	CASSSYLGRNYVYTF
TRBV2	NA	NA	TRBJ2-1	TGTGCCAGCAGCCCCGCGGGACCTCGCTCCTACAATGAGCAGTTCTTC	CASSPAGPRSYNEQFF
TRBV28	TRBD2	NA	TRBJ2-7	TGTGCCAGTCGTACTAGCGGGAGCCACTACGAGCAGTACTTC	CASRTSGSHYEQYF
TRBV7-2	NA	NA	TRBJ2-7	TGTGCCAGCAGCTACGGGACACACTCCTACGAGCAGTACTTC	CASSYGTHSYEQYF
TRBV5-1	TRBD1	NA	TRBJ1-3	TGCGCCAGCAGCATTACAGGGGACTCTGGAAACACCATATATTTT	CASSITGDSGNTIYF
TRBV3-1/TRBV3-2	NA	NA	TRBJ2-2	TGTGCCAGCAGCCAAGAAACCCTCTTTACCGGGACAATCGCGAACACCGGGGAGCTGTTTTTT	CASSQETLFTGTIANTGELFF
TRBV9	TRBD1	few	TRBJ1-2	TGTGCCAGCAGCGTGACAGGGGCTTCACTTCATGGCTACACCTTC	CASSVTGASLHGYTF
TRBV18	TRBD1	NA	TRBJ1-5	TGTGCCAGCTCACCGGAGACAGGGGGAAATCAGCCCCAGCATTTT	CASSPETGGNQPQHF
TRBV9	TRBD1	few	TRBJ1-1	TGTGCCAGCAGCGCCTTACAGGGGATCGACACTGAAGCTTTCTTT	CASSALQGIDTEAFF
TRBV4-1	NA	NA	TRBJ1-2	TGCGCCAGCAGCCAAGATCTTGTAGTGGGGGCGCGGTATGGCTACACCTTC	CASSQDLVVGARYGYTF
TRBV9	TRBD1	NA	TRBJ1-1	TGTGCCAGCAGCGTTGACCAGGACAGGGGTACTGAAGCTTTCTTT	CASSVDQDRGTEAFF
TRBV6-1	TRBD2	NA	TRBJ2-5	TGTGCCAGCAGTGAGGGGGGACTAGCGGGACGGGGAGAGACCCAGTACTTC	CASSEGGLAGRGETQYF
TRBV11-2	TRBD1	NA	TRBJ1-2	TGTGCCAGCAGCTACCAGGGGGAAGGCTACACCTTC	CASSYQGEGYTF
TRBV20-1	NA	NA	TRBJ2-7	TGCAGTGCTAGTGCAGGGGCCCCCTACGAGCAGTACTTC	CSASAGAPYEQYF
TRBV4-3	NA	NA	TRBJ2-7	TGCGCCAGCAGCCAAGAGGGAGTGGGTCCGCAGTACTTC	CASSQEGVGPQYF
TRBV18	NA	few	TRBJ2-2	TGTGCCAGCTCACCGTGGGGCGAGAAGAACACCGGGGAGCTGTTTTTT	CASSPWGEKNTGELFF
TRBV5-1	NA	NA	TRBJ2-7	TGCGCCAGCATTGGGGGGATACGGGGCGAGCAGTACTTC	CASIGGIRGEQYF
TRBV30	TRBD1	once	TRBJ2-5	TGTGCCTGGAGCGGGACAGGCCAAGAGACCCAGTACTTC	CAWSGTGQETQYF
TRBV18	NA	NA	TRBJ1-1	TGTGCCAGCTCAGTCTCTCTGGACACGTTATCGGGTGAAGCTTTCTTT	CASSVSLDTLSGEAFF
TRBV7-9	TRBD1	NA	TRBJ1-1	TGTGCCAGCAGCTCCGGGACAGAAAACACTGAAGCTTTCTTT	CASSSGTENTEAFF
TRBV18	NA	NA	TRBJ2-2	TGTGCCAGCTCACTGAGTACCACCGGGGAGCTGTTTTTT	CASSLSTTGELFF
TRBV7-6	NA	once	TRBJ1-2	TGTGCCAGCAGCTTAGGAGAAGAAGGGAGGGAGAATGGCTACACCTTC	CASSLGEEGRENGYTF
TRBV5-1	TRBD1	NA	TRBJ1-2	TGCGCCAGCAGCCACGGACAGGGGGATAATGGCTACACCTTC	CASSHGQGDNGYTF
TRBV2	TRBD1	once	TRBJ2-5	TGTGCCGACAGGGACAGGGGAAAAGAGACCCAGTACTTC	CADRDRGKETQYF
TRBV7-2	TRBD2	NA	TRBJ2-2	TGTGCCAGCAGCTCTGACCCCCGGGGGGGCACCGGGGAGCTGTTTTTT	CASSSDPRGGTGELFF
TRBV5-1	TRBD1	NA	TRBJ1-4	TGCGCCAGCAGCCCAGGAGTGACAGGGGGCCCGGAAAAACTGTTTTTT	CASSPGVTGGPEKLFF
TRBV7-9	TRBD2	NA	TRBJ2-3	TGTGCCAGCAGCCCAAGGGGTGGGAGGGCTTATGGGACAGATACGCAGTATTTT	CASSPRGGRAYGTDTQYF
TRBV7-9	TRBD2	NA	TRBJ2-6	TGTGCCAGCAGCTTAGCGGGGGGGATCTCTGGGGCCAACGTCCTGACTTTC	CASSLAGGISGANVLTF
TRBV13	NA	once	TRBJ1-3	TGTGCCAGCAGCTCTAGAGGAAACACCATATATTTT	CASSSRGNTIYF
TRBV6-2/TRBV6-3	TRBD2	NA	TRBJ2-2	TGTGCCAGCAGTTACGCGGGAGAGTGGAACACCGGGGAGCTGTTTTTT	CASSYAGEWNTGELFF
TRBV19	NA	NA	TRBJ2-5	TGTGCCAGTAGTATTGGAACAGACCAAGAGACCCAGTACTTC	CASSIGTDQETQYF
TRBV19	TRBD2	NA	TRBJ2-2	TGTGCCAGTAGTAACACGGGGGGGAGCACCGGGGAGCTGTTTTTT	CASSNTGGSTGELFF
TRBV11-2	NA	NA	TRBJ2-2	TGTGCCAGCAGCCCTACGGTTTACCAGGCAGGCACCGGGGAGCTGTTTTTT	CASSPTVYQAGTGELFF
TRBV4-1	NA	NA	TRBJ2-5	TGCGCCAGCAGCCTCTCGGGGGGCTATTACCAAGAGACCCAGTACTTC	CASSLSGGYYQETQYF
TRBV19	NA	NA	TRBJ1-1	TGTGCCAGTAGTATGGCAGGGATGAACACTGAAGCTTTCTTT	CASSMAGMNTEAFF
TRBV5-1	NA	NA	TRBJ1-1	TGCGCCAGCAGCACCGGTAGCGGTGGCACTGAAGCTTTCTTT	CASSTGSGGTEAFF
TRBV18	TRBD1	NA	TRBJ1-2	TGTGCCAGCTCACCAACAGGGGACTATGGCTACACCTTC	CASSPTGDYGYTF
TRBV19	NA	NA	TRBJ2-3	TGTGCCAGTAGTATAGATTTAAACAGGGAAACAGATACGCAGTATTTT	CASSIDLNRETDTQYF
TRBV12-5	TRBD1	NA	TRBJ2-3	TGTGCTAGTGGCGACAGGGCCCACGGTACGCAGTATTTT	CASGDRAHGTQYF
TRBV27	NA	few	TRBJ2-3	TGTGCCAGCAGCCCTACGCTTGGCAGGGGTCAACGAGATACGCAGTATTTT	CASSPTLGRGQRDTQYF
TRBV5-1	NA	once	TRBJ1-4	TGCGCCAGCAGCTTGGACAGAAATGAAAAACTGTTTTTT	CASSLDRNEKLFF
TRBV9	NA	NA	TRBJ1-1	TGTGCCAGCAGCGGCTCAGGGCTTGGCACTGAAGCTTTCTTT	CASSGSGLGTEAFF
TRBV18	NA	NA	TRBJ2-7	TGTGCCAGCTCACCATCACGGACACCATCAAGCACCTACGAGCAGTACTTC	CASSPSRTPSSTYEQYF
TRBV27	TRBD2	NA	TRBJ2-7	TGTGCCACCCGCCCCGGGGCGGGAGTAGTCAACGAGCAGTACTTC	CATRPGAGVVNEQYF
TRBV7-6	TRBD2	once	TRBJ2-7	TGTGCCAGCAGCTTAAAACTAGCGGGGGCCTCCTACGAGCAGTACTTC	CASSLKLAGASYEQYF
TRBV11-2	TRBD2	once	TRBJ2-1	TGTGCCAGCAGCCTGACTAGCGGGAGCTCCTACAATGAGCAGTTCTTC	CASSLTSGSSYNEQFF
TRBV2	NA	NA	TRBJ2-2	TGTGCCAGCAAAGACAGCATCTGGGGGCGATTTCCCGGGGAGCTGTTTTTT	CASKDSIWGRFPGELFF
TRBV28	TRBD2	NA	TRBJ2-7	TGTGCCAGCTCCTGGACTAGCGGTCGACCGTACGAGCAGTACTTC	CASSWTSGRPYEQYF
TRBV6-6	TRBD1	NA	TRBJ1-5	TGTGCCAGCAGTCCGACAGGGGCCGGGTATCAGCCCCAGCATTTT	CASSPTGAGYQPQHF
TRBV19	TRBD2	NA	TRBJ2-3	TGTGCCACGGGGGAGGGTGCAGATACGCAGTATTTT	CATGEGADTQYF
TRBV6-2/TRBV6-3	NA	NA	TRBJ2-1	TGTGCCAGCAGTTACTCCGGACTACTATCTCAGGTTGAGCAGTTCTTC	CASSYSGLLSQVEQFF
TRBV5-1	TRBD1	NA	TRBJ1-1	TGCGCCAGCTTGGGGGGGACAGGGGGCTCCCACGCTGAAGCTTTCTTT	CASLGGTGGSHAEAFF
TRBV29-1	TRBD1	NA	TRBJ1-2	TGCAGCGTTGGGGACAGGGTCAGTGGCTACACCTTC	CSVGDRVSGYTF
TRBV5-1	TRBD1	NA	TRBJ1-1	TGCGCCAGCAGCTCGGGACAGGGGAACGTCAACACTGAAGCTTTCTTT	CASSSGQGNVNTEAFF
TRBV18	NA	NA	TRBJ2-5	TGTGCCAGCTCACCACCGGTAGAAGAGACCCAGTACTTC	CASSPPVEETQYF
TRBV30	TRBD2	NA	TRBJ2-7	TGTGCCTGGAGGGGACTAGCGGGAGGTGTCTACGAGCAGTACTTC	CAWRGLAGGVYEQYF
TRBV27	TRBD1	NA	TRBJ2-1	TGTGCCAGCAGTGCCCGACAGGGCGGTATCTACAATGAGCAGTTCTTC	CASSARQGGIYNEQFF